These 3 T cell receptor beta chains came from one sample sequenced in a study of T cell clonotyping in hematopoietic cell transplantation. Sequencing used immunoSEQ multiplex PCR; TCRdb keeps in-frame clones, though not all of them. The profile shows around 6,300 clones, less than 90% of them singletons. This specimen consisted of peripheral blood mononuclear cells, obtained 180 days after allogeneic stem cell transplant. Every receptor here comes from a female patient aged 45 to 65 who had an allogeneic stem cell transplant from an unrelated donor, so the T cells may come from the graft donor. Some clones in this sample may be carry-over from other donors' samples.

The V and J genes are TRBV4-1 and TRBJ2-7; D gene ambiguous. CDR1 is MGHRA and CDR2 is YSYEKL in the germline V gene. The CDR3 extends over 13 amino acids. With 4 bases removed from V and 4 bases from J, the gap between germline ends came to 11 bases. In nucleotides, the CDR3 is TGCGCCAGCAGCCCTGGGCATCAATACGAGCAGTACTTC. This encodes CASSPGHQYEQYF.

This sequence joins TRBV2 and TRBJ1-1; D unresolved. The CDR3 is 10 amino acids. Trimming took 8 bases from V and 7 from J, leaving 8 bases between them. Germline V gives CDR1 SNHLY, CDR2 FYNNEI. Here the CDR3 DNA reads TGTGCCAGCGGAAGAGATGAAGCTTTCTTT. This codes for CASGRDEAFF.

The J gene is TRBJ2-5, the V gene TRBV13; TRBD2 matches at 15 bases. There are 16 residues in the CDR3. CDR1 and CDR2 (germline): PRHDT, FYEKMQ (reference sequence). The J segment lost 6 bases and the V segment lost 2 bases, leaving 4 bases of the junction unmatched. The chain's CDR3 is CASSLPGTSGGKTQYF. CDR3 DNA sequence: TGTGCCAGCAGCTTACCCGGGACTAGCGGGGGGAAGACCCAGTACTTC.